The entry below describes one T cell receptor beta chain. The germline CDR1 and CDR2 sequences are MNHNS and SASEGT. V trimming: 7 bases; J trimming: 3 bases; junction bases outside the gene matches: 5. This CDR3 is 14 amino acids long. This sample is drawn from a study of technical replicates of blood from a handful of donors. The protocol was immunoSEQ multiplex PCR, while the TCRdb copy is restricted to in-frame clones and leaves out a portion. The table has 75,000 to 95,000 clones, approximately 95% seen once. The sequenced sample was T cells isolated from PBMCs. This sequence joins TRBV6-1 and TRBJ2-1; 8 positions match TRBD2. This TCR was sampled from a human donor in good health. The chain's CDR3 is CASIAGTSYNEQFF. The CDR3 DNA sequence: TGTGCCAGCATCGCCGGGACTAGCTACAATGAGCAGTTCTTC.